This note documents a single T cell receptor beta chain sequence. Its specificity is unknown. The CDR3 has 15 amino acids. CDR1 is LNHDA and CDR2 is SQIVND in the germline V gene (reference sequence). Trimming cost V 2 bases and J 4 bases; bases outside gene matches: 5. TCRdb's table, derived via immunoSEQ multiplex PCR, lists solely in-frame clones and lacks some. Of 90,000 or so clones in the sample, 88% were seen once. This specimen comes from a study of T cell responses to AZD1222 COVID-19 vaccine. General study points: Spike-specific TCR breadth and depth rose after two AZD1222 doses. Females outnumbered males among donors, who were mostly white British; clonal diversity was possibly underestimated. Repertoires were collected only later (after the peak T cell response had occurred). Vaccine-associated CD4 TCRs ranged over spike, dominating at 160-218 and 743-854.

The J gene is TRBJ2-4, the V gene TRBV19; 7 nucleotides agree with TRBD1. The sequencing used peripheral blood, collected on day 0 of AZD1222 vaccination. This receptor was obtained from an adult in good health. CDR3 loop: CASSILVTGKNIQYF. CDR3 in DNA: TGTGCCAGTAGTATACTTGTGACAGGGAAAAACATTCAGTACTTC.